The TCR beta chain described here comes from a study of T cell changes during pregnancy in multiple sclerosis. Profiling relied on immunoSEQ multiplex PCR, and the TCRdb table lists in-frame clones only, not all of them. The sample contains about 34,000 clones, just over 90% of which appear only once. With 3 bases removed from V and 4 bases from J, the gap between germline ends came to 16 bases. CDR3 length: 15 amino acids. The germline gives CDR1 SGHAT, CDR2 FQNNGV. The clonotype originates from a female donor with multiple sclerosis, enrolled in a pregnancy study. The sequencing used CD8+ T cells from peripheral blood mononuclear cells, collected in the first trimester of pregnancy. The rearrangement links TRBV11-2 to TRBJ2-7; D possibly corresponds to TRBD2 (7 bases). CDR3 sequence (DNA): TGTGCCAGCAGCTTGGAGTTAGGGGGGGCTTACGAGCAGTACTTC. It translates to CASSLELGGAYEQYF.